These T cell receptor beta chains were read from a single sample in a study of monozygotic twins with inflammatory bowel disease. TCRdb re-called the 5' RACE reads and catalogs CDR3 proteins one per entry, DNA excluded. In total, the table holds about 160,000 distinct CDR3 sequences. Sequenced sample: blood. The receptors derive from a human donor with ulcerative colitis or Crohn's disease, or a healthy co-twin of an affected twin (not recorded which). Both conserved end residues are part of each CDR3. Fields, in order: J gene, V gene, CDR3 protein.

j_gene: TRBJ2-2; v_gene: TRBV5-1; CDR3aa: CASSSSGTADGELFF
j_gene: TRBJ1-5; v_gene: TRBV19; CDR3aa: CATTDSPNQPQHF
j_gene: TRBJ1-1; v_gene: TRBV20-1; CDR3aa: CSAFKGAQDTEAFF
j_gene: TRBJ1-3; v_gene: TRBV11-2; CDR3aa: CASSLKWAPSGNTIYF
j_gene: TRBJ2-5; v_gene: TRBV18; CDR3aa: CASSPLAGGAETQYF
j_gene: TRBJ2-2; v_gene: TRBV6-6; CDR3aa: CASSYGVNTGELFF
j_gene: TRBJ2-7; v_gene: TRBV20-1; CDR3aa: CSASRPRGDYEQYF
j_gene: TRBJ2-1; v_gene: TRBV11-2; CDR3aa: CASSLEPGRHNEQFF
j_gene: TRBJ2-7; v_gene: TRBV20-1; CDR3aa: CSATDTLSYEQYF
j_gene: TRBJ2-1; v_gene: TRBV15; CDR3aa: CATSRSTSGANEQFF
j_gene: TRBJ2-1; v_gene: TRBV4-3; CDR3aa: CASSQGTGEANEQFF
j_gene: TRBJ1-5; v_gene: TRBV12-3/TRBV12-4; CDR3aa: CASSQQGRQGNQPQHF
j_gene: TRBJ2-1; v_gene: TRBV19; CDR3aa: CASTFSGNPYNEQFF
j_gene: TRBJ2-6; v_gene: TRBV18; CDR3aa: CASSPIRAGFNSGANVLTF
j_gene: TRBJ2-7; v_gene: TRBV5-5; CDR3aa: CASSVSGSSGEQYF
j_gene: TRBJ2-7; v_gene: TRBV6-1; CDR3aa: CASRGQGRAYEQYF
j_gene: TRBJ2-6; v_gene: TRBV5-1; CDR3aa: CASSLVSTGANVLTF
j_gene: TRBJ2-3; v_gene: TRBV20-1; CDR3aa: CSARSEDVTDTQYF
j_gene: TRBJ2-5; v_gene: TRBV10-3; CDR3aa: CAIRVGETQYF
j_gene: TRBJ2-7; v_gene: TRBV5-1; CDR3aa: CASTTFSGTGSYEQYF
j_gene: TRBJ1-1; v_gene: TRBV28; CDR3aa: CASSRISGTGSTEAFF
j_gene: TRBJ2-1; v_gene: TRBV27; CDR3aa: CASSLVRGLSYNEQFF
j_gene: TRBJ1-5; v_gene: TRBV29-1; CDR3aa: CSVDAGGDQPQHF
j_gene: TRBJ1-5; v_gene: TRBV28; CDR3aa: CASSPPGQGVKPQHF
j_gene: TRBJ2-3; v_gene: TRBV5-6; CDR3aa: CASSHGGSTDTQYF
j_gene: TRBJ2-7; v_gene: TRBV5-6; CDR3aa: CASSSDRDRAYEQYF
j_gene: TRBJ2-5; v_gene: TRBV5-4; CDR3aa: CASSTGGGRETQYF
j_gene: TRBJ2-7; v_gene: TRBV18; CDR3aa: CASSQQRSSYEQYF
j_gene: TRBJ2-3; v_gene: TRBV25-1; CDR3aa: CASSAASGGGTDTQYF
j_gene: TRBJ2-3; v_gene: TRBV5-1; CDR3aa: CASSLTPGQGTDTQYF